This T cell receptor beta chain appears in the sequencing data of a study of shared clonotypes between healthy human individuals. CDR3 size: 14 residues. In germline, CDR1 is SNHLY, CDR2 FYNNEI. Trimming stripped 6 bases from V and 5 bases from J, with 17 bases between. TCRdb's table, derived via immunoSEQ multiplex PCR, lists solely in-frame clones and lacks some. The table includes more than 2,000,000 clones, 93% detected once. Sample: naive CD4+ T cells from PBMCs. Indicated subset: CD45RA+ positively selected. The receptor was derived from a young man in good health. Some clones in this sample may be carry-over from other donors' samples. The chain joins TRBV2 to TRBJ2-7; the D call may be TRBD1 or TRBD2 (5 bases each). The CDR3 nucleotides are TGTGCCAGCAGCATTCAGGGACCTCCGGACGAGCAGTACTTC. The encoded protein is CASSIQGPPDEQYF.